This T cell receptor beta chain originates from a study of T cell repertoires in cytomegalovirus infection. On this clonotype: What it binds is not known.

MiXCR, run by TCRdb on the reads, gives a single entry per CDR3 protein. Among about 5,500 distinct CDR3 sequences listed, approximately 58% were seen once. Overall study results and limits: HLA-C-restricted TCR beta clonotypes specific for CMV led the ex vivo response.

The germline V and J ends were trimmed by 0 bases and 5 bases, with 10 bases remaining between them. The germline V gene encodes CDR1 LNHNV and CDR2 YYDKDF (reference sequence). The CDR3 covers 14 residues. The chain has TRBV15 and TRBJ1-2, with D tentatively TRBD1 (5 bases). This TCR derives from a human donor in good health (CMV status not recorded). Some clones in this sample may be carry-over from other donors' samples. Sequenced material: PBMCs, sequenced either directly or after in vitro stimulation (not recorded which). Here the CDR3 reads CATSRERTLYGYTF. For the CDR3, the DNA is TGTGCCACCAGCAGAGAGCGGACACTGTATGGCTACACCTTC.